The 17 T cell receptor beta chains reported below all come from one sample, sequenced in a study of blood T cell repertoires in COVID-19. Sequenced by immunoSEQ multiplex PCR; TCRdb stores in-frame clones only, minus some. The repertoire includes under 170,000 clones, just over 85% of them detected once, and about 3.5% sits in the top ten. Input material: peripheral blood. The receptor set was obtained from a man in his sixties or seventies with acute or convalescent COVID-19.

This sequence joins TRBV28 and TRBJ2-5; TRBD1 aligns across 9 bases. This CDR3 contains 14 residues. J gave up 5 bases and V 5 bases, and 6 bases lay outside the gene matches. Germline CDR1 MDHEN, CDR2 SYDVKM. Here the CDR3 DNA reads TGTGCCAGCAGTACAGGGGGCATGCGCGAGACCCAGTACTTC. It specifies CASSTGGMRETQYF. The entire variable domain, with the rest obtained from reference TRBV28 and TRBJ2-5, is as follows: DVKVTQSSRYLVKRTGEKVFLECVQDMDHENMFWYRQDPGLGLRLIYFSYDVKMKEKGDIPEGYSVSREKKERFSLILESASTNQTSMYLCASSTGGMRETQYFGPGTRLLVL.

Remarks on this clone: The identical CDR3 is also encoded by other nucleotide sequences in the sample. Written as DNA, the CDR3 is TGCAGTGCTAGTGGACAGAGTGAAGCTTTCTTT. This encodes CSASGQSEAFF. This rearrangement joins TRBV20-1 to TRBJ1-1, with a possible D match to TRBD1 (6 bases). Trimming stripped 3 bases from V and 7 bases from J, with 9 bases between. Germline assignment: CDR1 DFQATT and CDR2 SNEGSKA (reference sequence). The CDR3 length is 11 residues.

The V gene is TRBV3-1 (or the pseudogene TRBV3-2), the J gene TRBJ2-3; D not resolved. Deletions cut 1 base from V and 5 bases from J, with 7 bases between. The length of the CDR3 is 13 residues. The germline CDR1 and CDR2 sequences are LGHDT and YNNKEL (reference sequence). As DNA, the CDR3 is TGTGCCAGCAGCCAAGTTGTTCGAGATACGCAGTATTTT. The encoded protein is CASSQVVRDTQYF.

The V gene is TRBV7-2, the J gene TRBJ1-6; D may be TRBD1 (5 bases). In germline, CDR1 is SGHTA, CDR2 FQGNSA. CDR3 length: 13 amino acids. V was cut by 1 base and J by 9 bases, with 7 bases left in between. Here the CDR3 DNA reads TGTGCCAGCAGCTTAGAAAGGGGTTCACCCCTCCACTTT. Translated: CASSLERGSPLHF.

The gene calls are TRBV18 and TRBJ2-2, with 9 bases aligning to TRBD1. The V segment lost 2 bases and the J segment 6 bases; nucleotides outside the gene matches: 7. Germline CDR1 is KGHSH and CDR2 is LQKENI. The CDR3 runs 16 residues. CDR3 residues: CASSPGTGRRAGELFF. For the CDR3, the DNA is TGTGCCAGCTCACCAGGGACAGGGCGTAGAGCCGGGGAGCTGTTTTTT.

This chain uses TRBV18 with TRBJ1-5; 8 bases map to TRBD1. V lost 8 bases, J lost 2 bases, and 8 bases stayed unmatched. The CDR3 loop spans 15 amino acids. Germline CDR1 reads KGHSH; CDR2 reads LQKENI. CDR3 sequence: CASTLTGDGNQPQHF. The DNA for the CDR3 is TGTGCCAGCACGTTGACAGGGGACGGCAATCAGCCCCAGCATTTT.

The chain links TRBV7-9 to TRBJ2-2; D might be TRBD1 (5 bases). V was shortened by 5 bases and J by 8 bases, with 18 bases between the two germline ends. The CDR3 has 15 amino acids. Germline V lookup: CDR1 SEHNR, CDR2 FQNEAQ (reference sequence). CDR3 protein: CASSILQGRTGELFF. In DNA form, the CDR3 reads TGTGCCAGCAGCATCCTCCAGGGAAGGACGGGGGAGCTGTTTTTT.

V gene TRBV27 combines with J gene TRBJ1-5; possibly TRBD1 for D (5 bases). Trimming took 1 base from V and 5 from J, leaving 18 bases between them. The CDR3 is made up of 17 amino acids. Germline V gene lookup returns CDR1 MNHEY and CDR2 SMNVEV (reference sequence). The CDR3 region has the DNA TGTGCCAGCAGTTTATACCCCTCGCAGGGAGGGGATCAGCCCCAGCATTTT. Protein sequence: CASSLYPSQGGDQPQHF.

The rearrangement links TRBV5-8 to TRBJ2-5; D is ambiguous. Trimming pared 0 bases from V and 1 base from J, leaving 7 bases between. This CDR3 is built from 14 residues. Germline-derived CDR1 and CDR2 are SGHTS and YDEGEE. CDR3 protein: CASSLEVVQETQYF. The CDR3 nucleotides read TGTGCCAGCAGCTTGGAAGTAGTCCAAGAGACCCAGTACTTC.

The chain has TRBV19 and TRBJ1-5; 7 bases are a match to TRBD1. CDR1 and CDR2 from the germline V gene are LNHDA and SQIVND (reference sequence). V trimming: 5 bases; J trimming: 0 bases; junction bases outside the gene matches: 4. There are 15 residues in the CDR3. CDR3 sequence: CASSATGVSNQPQHF. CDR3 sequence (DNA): TGTGCCAGTAGTGCCACAGGGGTTAGCAATCAGCCCCAGCATTTT. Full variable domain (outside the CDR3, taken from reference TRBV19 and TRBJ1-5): DGGITQSPKYLFRKEGQNVTLSCEQNLNHDAMYWYRQDPGQGLRLIYYSQIVNDFQKGDIAEGYSVSREKKESFPLTVTSAQKNPTAFYLCASSATGVSNQPQHFGDGTRLSIL.

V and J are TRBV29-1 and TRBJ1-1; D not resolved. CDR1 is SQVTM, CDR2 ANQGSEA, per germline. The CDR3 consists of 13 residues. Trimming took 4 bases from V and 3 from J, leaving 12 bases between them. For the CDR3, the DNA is TGCAGCGTTGCTACAATACGGGACACTGAAGCTTTCTTT. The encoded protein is CSVATIRDTEAFF.

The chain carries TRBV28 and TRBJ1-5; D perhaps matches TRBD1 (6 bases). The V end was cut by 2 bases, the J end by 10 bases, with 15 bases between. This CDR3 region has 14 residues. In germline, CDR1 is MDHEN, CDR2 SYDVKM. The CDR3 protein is CASSLPGAERPQHF. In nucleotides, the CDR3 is TGTGCCAGCAGTTTACCAGGGGCCGAACGACCCCAGCATTTT.

The chain's CDR3 is CASSYPGRETQYF. CDR3 coding DNA: TGTGCCAGCAGTTACCCGGGGAGGGAGACCCAGTACTTC. The J gene is TRBJ2-5, the V gene TRBV6-5, with a tentative D call TRBD2 (6 bases). This CDR3 is 13 amino acids long. CDR1 MNHEY and CDR2 SVGAGI come from the germline V gene. The germline V and J ends were trimmed by 2 bases and 5 bases, with 9 bases remaining between them.

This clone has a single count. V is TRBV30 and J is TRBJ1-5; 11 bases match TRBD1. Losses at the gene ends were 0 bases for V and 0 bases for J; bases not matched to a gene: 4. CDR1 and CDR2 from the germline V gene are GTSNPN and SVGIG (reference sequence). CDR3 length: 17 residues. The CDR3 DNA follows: TGTGCCTGGAGTGTAGGACAGGGGGCTCATAGCAATCAGCCCCAGCATTTT. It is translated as CAWSVGQGAHSNQPQHF.

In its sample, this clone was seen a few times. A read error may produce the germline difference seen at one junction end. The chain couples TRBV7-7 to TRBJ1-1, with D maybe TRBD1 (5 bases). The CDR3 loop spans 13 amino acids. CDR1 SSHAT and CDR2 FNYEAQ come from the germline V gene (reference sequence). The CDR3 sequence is CASSFGTDTEAFF. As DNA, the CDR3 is TGTGCTAGCAGCTTCGGGACTGACACTGAAGCTTTCTTT.

The CDR3 spells CASSQGRLAGVEQYF. CDR3 in DNA: TGCGCCAGCAGCCAAGGACGTCTAGCGGGAGTTGAGCAGTACTTC. The chain has TRBV4-3 and TRBJ2-7; the match to TRBD2 covers 10 bases. Germline CDR1 LGHNA, CDR2 YSLEER. This CDR3 region has 15 residues. V was pared by 1 base and J by 7 bases, with 7 bases of the junction left unmatched.

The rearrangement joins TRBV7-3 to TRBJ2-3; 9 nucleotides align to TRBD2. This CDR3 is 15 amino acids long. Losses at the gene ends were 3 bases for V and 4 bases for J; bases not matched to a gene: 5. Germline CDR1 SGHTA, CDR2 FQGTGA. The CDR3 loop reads CASSFSGSKADTQYF. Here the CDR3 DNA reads TGTGCCAGCAGCTTTAGCGGGAGTAAAGCAGATACGCAGTATTTT.